This T cell receptor beta chain derives from a study of CD8+ T cells in alopecia areata. Overall study findings and caveats: Tofacitinib delivered significant drops in scalp clonality and in expanded CD8+ clones among the top 100.

Following RNA extraction, reverse transcription yielded cDNA that acted as the sequencing template. This table comes from immunoSEQ multiplex PCR, and its TCRdb copy is limited to in-frame clones, with some not included. The data contain 150,000 to 200,000 clones, roughly 60% of them singletons. On this clone: Its antigen is unidentified.

The treatment here: oral pan-JAK inhibitor, 5-10 mg twice daily. Germline V gene lookup returns CDR1 MNHEY and CDR2 SMNVEV (reference sequence). The V segment lost 6 bases and the J segment 0 bases; nucleotides outside the gene matches: 7. The CDR3 is 16 residues long. The clonotype was recovered from a human donor with alopecia areata. The sample was CD4+ T cells sorted from blood, taken at week 24, from a patient treated with tofacitinib. The chain couples TRBV27 to TRBJ1-3; 8 bases are a match to TRBD1. The CDR3 is CASRKSTGGSGNTIYF. The CDR3 nucleotides read TGTGCCAGCAGGAAATCTACAGGGGGCTCTGGAAACACCATATATTTT.